These 14 T cell receptor beta chains came from one sample sequenced in a study of immune cell composition in non-small cell lung cancer (dated by TCRdb to the late 2010s). Libraries were made using the immunoSEQ multiplex PCR assay. In TCRdb, the immuneACCESS table is reduced to in-frame sequences with V and J assigned. These tables do not hold every clone; where another copy was compared, an unresolved V gene accounts for under half, and the others remain unexplained. This sample has about 6,600 clones in its table, and 65% to 85% of those were observed once. The ten biggest clones cover around an eighth of the sample. The sequenced material came from lung tumor tissue. Source of these receptors: a human donor with non-small cell lung cancer.

The chain is built from TRBV6-5 and TRBJ2-3, with 7 bases that match TRBD1. Trimming at V came to 7 bases and at J to 2 bases, leaving 9 bases not matched to a gene. CDR3 length equals 15 residues. The germline V gene has CDR1 MNHEY and CDR2 SVGAGI. The CDR3 region has the DNA TGTGCCAGCAAACACGGGACAGTACCCACAGATACGCAGTATTTT. This encodes CASKHGTVPTDTQYF.

CDR3 protein: CASSSGGAGVLETQYF. The CDR3 coding sequence is TGCGCCAGCAGCTCGGGTGGAGCGGGAGTATTAGAGACCCAGTACTTC. This chain joins TRBV5-1 and TRBJ2-5; 8 nucleotides agree with TRBD2. CDR1 SGHRS and CDR2 YFSETQ come from the germline V gene. The CDR3 length is 16 residues. V was clipped by 3 bases and J by 4 bases; unmatched bases: 11.

The CDR3 DNA reads TGTGCCAGCAGCCGTACAGGGGTCTATGAGCAGTTCTTC. This codes for CASSRTGVYEQFF. This rearrangement joins TRBV9 to TRBJ2-1, with 7 bases fitting TRBD1. The CDR3 covers 13 residues. Germline V CDR1 and CDR2: SGDLS, YYNGEE. V shed 4 bases, J shed 8 bases, and the junction held 6 bases outside the gene matches. Complete variable domain (other parts from reference TRBV9 and TRBJ2-1): DSGVTQTPKHLITATGQRVTLRCSPRSGDLSVYWYQQSLDQGLQFLIQYYNGEERAKGNILERFSAQQFPDLHSELNLSSLELGDSALYFCASSRTGVYEQFFGPGTRLTVL.

V usage is TRBV27 and J usage is TRBJ2-1; TRBD2 aligns across 9 bases. The CDR3 extends over 14 amino acids. From germline, CDR1 is MNHEY and CDR2 SMNVEV (reference sequence). After removal of 2 bases from V and 4 bases from J, the junction contained 0 bases not matched to a gene. For the CDR3, the DNA is TGTGCCAGCAGTTTAACTAGCGGGTACAATGAGCAGTTCTTC. Translated: CASSLTSGYNEQFF.

The V and J genes are TRBV7-6 and TRBJ2-1; weak D call: TRBD2 (5 bases). Between the trimmed V and J ends, which lost 4 bases and 8 bases, there was a span of 9 bases. This CDR3 contains 12 residues. CDR1 and CDR2 (germline): SGHVS, FNYEAQ. The CDR3 DNA follows: TGTGCCAGCAGCTCCACCGGGGATGAGCAGTTCTTC. Its protein product is CASSSTGDEQFF.

The chain joins TRBV5-1 to TRBJ2-5; D perhaps matches TRBD1 (7 bases). The ends were cut back, 4 bases at V and 1 base at J, with 23 bases in the middle. CDR1 and CDR2 from the germline V gene are SGHRS and YFSETQ. This CDR3 is built from 18 residues. CDR3 protein: CASSTKPGGGEPQETQYF. The CDR3 DNA sequence: TGCGCCAGCAGCACGAAGCCCGGAGGGGGCGAACCCCAAGAGACCCAGTACTTC.

The rearrangement joins TRBV18 to TRBJ2-3; D is unresolved. The V end was cut by 1 base, the J end by 4 bases, with 12 bases between. The germline CDR1 and CDR2 sequences are KGHSH and LQKENI. The CDR3 has 15 amino acids. This CDR3 reads CASSPQSDSPDTQYF. The CDR3 DNA follows: TGTGCCAGCTCACCACAGTCAGATTCTCCAGATACGCAGTATTTT.

This sequence joins TRBV7-3 and TRBJ2-5; the match to TRBD2 covers 7 bases. J gave up 4 bases and V 3 bases, and 2 bases lay outside the gene matches. CDR3 size: 13 residues. Germline values: CDR1 SGHTA, CDR2 FQGTGA. The CDR3 DNA follows: TGTGCCAGCAGCTTCGTAGCGGGAGAGACCCAGTACTTC. Its translation: CASSFVAGETQYF.

This sequence joins TRBV14 and TRBJ1-2; a weak D match, TRBD1 (6 bases). The CDR3 is 16 residues long. Germline V gene sequence: CDR1 SGHDN, CDR2 FVKESK. Trimming left V 1 base short and J 8 bases short, with 20 bases between. The CDR3 bases are TGTGCCAGCAGCCAAGCGATCGGGGGGCGGTGGAGCGGCTACACCTTC. Its protein product is CASSQAIGGRWSGYTF.

J is TRBJ1-2 and V is TRBV18; 7 nucleotides align to TRBD1. The CDR3 runs 15 residues. Trimming removed 3 bases from V and 2 bases from J; junction bases left unmatched: 6. Germline loops: CDR1 KGHSH, CDR2 LQKENI. CDR3 bases: TGTGCCAGCTCACCTCGGGCAGGGGGGAACTATGGCTACACCTTC. It translates to CASSPRAGGNYGYTF.

The chain combines TRBV27 with TRBJ1-2; TRBD1 agrees at 10 bases. Per germline, CDR1 MNHEY and CDR2 SMNVEV (reference sequence). This CDR3 has 14 amino acids. V was pared by 6 bases and J by 5 bases, with 6 bases of the junction left unmatched. The CDR3 sequence: CASRPGQGRYGYTF. CDR3 DNA sequence: TGTGCCAGCAGACCGGGACAGGGGAGATATGGCTACACCTTC.

The V and J genes are TRBV27 and TRBJ2-5; TRBD1 might be the D (5 bases). V lost 4 bases and J 2 bases, leaving 8 bases between the germline ends. The CDR3 is 13 amino acids. Germline V lookup: CDR1 MNHEY, CDR2 SMNVEV (reference sequence). CDR3 coding DNA: TGTGCCAGCAGTTCAAGGGGTCAAGAGACCCAGTACTTC. Translation gives CASSSRGQETQYF.

This clone was seen a handful of times. This chain joins TRBV19 and TRBJ2-7, with a tentative D call TRBD1 (5 bases). Germline V lookup: CDR1 LNHDA, CDR2 SQIVND (reference sequence). V lost 2 bases and J lost 0, with 8 bases in between. CDR3 length equals 14 residues. CDR3 coding DNA: TGTGCCAGTAGTATAAGGGGCACCTCCTACGAGCAGTACTTC. It specifies CASSIRGTSYEQYF.

This clone was detected only once. This sequence joins TRBV6-6 and TRBJ1-2; 7 bases line up with TRBD1. J gave up 2 bases and V 4 bases, and 4 bases lay outside the gene matches. The length of the CDR3 is 14 residues. The V gene's germline CDR1 is MNHNY and CDR2 SVGAGI (reference sequence). In DNA form, the CDR3 reads TGTGCCAGCAGTTCGCAGACAGGGAACTATGGCTACACCTTC. Protein product: CASSSQTGNYGYTF.